The T cell receptor (beta chain) described here comes from a study of beta chain features in type 1 diabetes. In the study overall: There were 107,917,701 sorted cells examined across all samples.

As for this clone: Its antigen is unidentified.

A single heparinised draw of about 100 mL on average was taken per donor. Each sorted population was over 98% pure. Per germline, CDR1 PRHDT and CDR2 FYEKMQ (reference sequence). The CDR3 is made up of 17 amino acids. V dropped 0 bases and J dropped 3 bases, with 17 bases sitting between them. The sequenced template was cDNA made from the entire isolated RNA. The repertoire was sequenced with immunoSEQ multiplex PCR; TCRdb's copy has only in-frame clones and lacks some. The sample includes 630,000 or so clones, about an eighth seen only once; the top ten take roughly 0.04%. General observations from the study: Shorter TCRB CDR3s, moderately but significantly so, were found in Type 1 diabetes patients in all four CD4+ subsets.

The source material was naive CD4+ T cells from blood. V and J are TRBV13 and TRBJ1-2; TRBD1 might be the D (6 bases). The source is a man in his late teens or twenties with type 1 diabetes. CDR3 DNA sequence: TGTGCCAGCAGCTTAGGGTCAGGGGCTTACCCTTACTATGGCTACACCTTC. Its translation: CASSLGSGAYPYYGYTF.